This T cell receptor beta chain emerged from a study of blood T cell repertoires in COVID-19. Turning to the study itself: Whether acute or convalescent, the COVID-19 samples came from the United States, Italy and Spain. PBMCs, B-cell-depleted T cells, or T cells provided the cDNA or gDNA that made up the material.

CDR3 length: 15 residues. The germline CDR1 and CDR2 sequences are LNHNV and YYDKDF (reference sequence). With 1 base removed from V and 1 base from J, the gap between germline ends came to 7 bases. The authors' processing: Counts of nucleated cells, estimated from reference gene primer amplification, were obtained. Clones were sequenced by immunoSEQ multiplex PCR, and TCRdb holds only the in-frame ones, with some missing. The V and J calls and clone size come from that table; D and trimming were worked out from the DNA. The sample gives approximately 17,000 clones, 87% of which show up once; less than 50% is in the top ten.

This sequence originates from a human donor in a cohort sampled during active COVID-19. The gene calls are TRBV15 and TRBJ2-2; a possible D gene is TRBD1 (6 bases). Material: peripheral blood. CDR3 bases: TGTGCCACCAGCAGAGGGGGACAGAACACCGGGGAGCTGTTTTTT. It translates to CATSRGGQNTGELFF.